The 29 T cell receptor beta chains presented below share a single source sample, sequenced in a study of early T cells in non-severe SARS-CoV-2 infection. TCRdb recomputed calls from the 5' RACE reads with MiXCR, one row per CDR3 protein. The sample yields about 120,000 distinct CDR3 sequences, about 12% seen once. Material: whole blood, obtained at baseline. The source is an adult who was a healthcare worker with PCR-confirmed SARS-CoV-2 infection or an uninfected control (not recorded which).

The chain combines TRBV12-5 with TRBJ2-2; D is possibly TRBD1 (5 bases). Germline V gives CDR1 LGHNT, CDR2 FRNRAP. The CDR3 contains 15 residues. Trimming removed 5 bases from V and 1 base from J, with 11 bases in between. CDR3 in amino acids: CASGPDRMNTGELFF. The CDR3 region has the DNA TGTGCTAGTGGTCCCGACAGAATGAACACCGGGGAGCTGTTTTTT.

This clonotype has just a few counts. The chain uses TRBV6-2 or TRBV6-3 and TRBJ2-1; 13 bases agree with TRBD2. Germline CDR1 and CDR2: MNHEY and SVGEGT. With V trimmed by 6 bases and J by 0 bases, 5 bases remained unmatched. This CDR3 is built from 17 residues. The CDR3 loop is CASSHRTSGSSYNEQFF. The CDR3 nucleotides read TGTGCCAGCAGCCATAGGACTAGCGGGAGCTCCTACAATGAGCAGTTCTTC.

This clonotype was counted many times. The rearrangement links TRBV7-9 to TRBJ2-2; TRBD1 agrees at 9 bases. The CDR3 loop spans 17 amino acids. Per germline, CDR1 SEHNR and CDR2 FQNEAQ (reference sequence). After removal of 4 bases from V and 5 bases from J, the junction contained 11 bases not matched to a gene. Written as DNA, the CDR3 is TGTGCCAGCAGCTCGCCGCTGGGGACAGGGCGAACCGGGGAGCTGTTTTTT. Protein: CASSSPLGTGRTGELFF.

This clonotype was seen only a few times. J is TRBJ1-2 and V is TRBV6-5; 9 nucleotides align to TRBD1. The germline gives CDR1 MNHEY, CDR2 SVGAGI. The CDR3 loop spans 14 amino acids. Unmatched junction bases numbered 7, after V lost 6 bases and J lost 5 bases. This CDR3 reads CASRPTGGGYGYTF. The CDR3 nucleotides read TGTGCCAGCAGACCCACAGGGGGCGGGTATGGCTACACCTTC.

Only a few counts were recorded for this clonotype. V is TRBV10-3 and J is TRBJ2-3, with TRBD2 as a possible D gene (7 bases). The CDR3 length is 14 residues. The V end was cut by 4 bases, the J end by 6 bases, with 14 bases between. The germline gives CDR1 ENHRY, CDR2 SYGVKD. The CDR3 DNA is TGTGCCATCAGTGGTGGGGGGGCCAGCGATACGCAGTATTTT. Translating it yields CAISGGGASDTQYF.

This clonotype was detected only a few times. CDR3 sequence reads: CASSPESLTGYNEQFF. The CDR3 DNA reads as TGTGCCAGCAGTCCCGAAAGCTTGACGGGCTACAATGAGCAGTTCTTC. The chain links TRBV28 to TRBJ2-1; D unclear. V lost 5 bases, J lost 3 bases, and 17 bases lay in between. CDR3 size: 16 residues. Germline assignment: CDR1 MDHEN and CDR2 SYDVKM.

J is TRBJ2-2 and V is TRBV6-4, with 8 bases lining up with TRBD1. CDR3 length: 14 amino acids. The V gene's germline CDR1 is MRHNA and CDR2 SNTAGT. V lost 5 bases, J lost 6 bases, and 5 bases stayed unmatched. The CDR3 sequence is CASSSDRGSGELFF. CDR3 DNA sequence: TGTGCCAGCAGTTCTGACAGGGGATCCGGGGAGCTGTTTTTT.

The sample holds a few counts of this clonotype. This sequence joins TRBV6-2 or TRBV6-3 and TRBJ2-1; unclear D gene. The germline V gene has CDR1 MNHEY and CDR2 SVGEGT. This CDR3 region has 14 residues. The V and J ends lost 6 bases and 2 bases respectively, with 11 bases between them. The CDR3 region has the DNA TGTGCCAGCAGCCTGGACCCCACCTACAATGAGCAGTTCTTC. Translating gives CASSLDPTYNEQFF.

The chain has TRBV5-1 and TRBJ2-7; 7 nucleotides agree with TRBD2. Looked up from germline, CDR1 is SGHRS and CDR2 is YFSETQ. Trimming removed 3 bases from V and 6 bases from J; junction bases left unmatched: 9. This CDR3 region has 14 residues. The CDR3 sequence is CASSWTSIFSEQYF. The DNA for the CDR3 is TGCGCCAGCAGCTGGACTAGTATCTTTAGCGAGCAGTACTTC.

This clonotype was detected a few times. The CDR3 is CASSLVAEVQPQHF. In DNA form, the CDR3 reads TGTGCCAGCAGTTTAGTGGCAGAGGTTCAGCCCCAGCATTTT. This chain links TRBV28 with TRBJ1-5; no clear D gene. CDR1 is MDHEN, CDR2 SYDVKM, per germline. The V end lost 2 bases, the J end lost 6 bases, and 11 bases lay between the germline ends. The CDR3 totals 14 residues.

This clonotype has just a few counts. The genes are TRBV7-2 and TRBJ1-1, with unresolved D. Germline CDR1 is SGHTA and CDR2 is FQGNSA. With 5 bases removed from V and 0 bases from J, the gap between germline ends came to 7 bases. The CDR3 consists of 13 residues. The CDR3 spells CASSNGVNTEAFF. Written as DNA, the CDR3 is TGTGCCAGCAGCAATGGAGTGAACACTGAAGCTTTCTTT.

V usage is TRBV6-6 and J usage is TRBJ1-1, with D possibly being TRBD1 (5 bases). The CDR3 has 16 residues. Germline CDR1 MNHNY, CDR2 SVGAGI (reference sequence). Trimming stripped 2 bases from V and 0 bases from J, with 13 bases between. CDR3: CASSYPGRKLNTEAFF. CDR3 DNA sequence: TGTGCCAGCAGTTACCCGGGACGGAAGTTGAACACTGAAGCTTTCTTT.

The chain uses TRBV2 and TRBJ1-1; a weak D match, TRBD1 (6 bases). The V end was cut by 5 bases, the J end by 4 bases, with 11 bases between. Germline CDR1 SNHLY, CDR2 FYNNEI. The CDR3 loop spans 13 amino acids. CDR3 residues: CASSWGGLTEAFF. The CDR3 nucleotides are TGTGCCAGCAGTTGGGGGGGCCTCACTGAAGCTTTCTTT.

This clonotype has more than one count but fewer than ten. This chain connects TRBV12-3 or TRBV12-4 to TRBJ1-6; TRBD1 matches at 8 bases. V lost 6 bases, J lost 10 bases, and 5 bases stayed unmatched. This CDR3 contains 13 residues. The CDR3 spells CASRRQGNSPLHF. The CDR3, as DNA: TGTGCCAGCAGGAGACAGGGGAACTCACCCCTCCACTTT.

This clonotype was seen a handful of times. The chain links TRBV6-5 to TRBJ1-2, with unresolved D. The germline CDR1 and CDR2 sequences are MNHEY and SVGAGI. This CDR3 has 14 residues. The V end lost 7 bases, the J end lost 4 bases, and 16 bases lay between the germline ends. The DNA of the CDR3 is TGTGCCAGCACCGCCGACAACCTACTCTATGGCTACACCTTC. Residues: CASTADNLLYGYTF.

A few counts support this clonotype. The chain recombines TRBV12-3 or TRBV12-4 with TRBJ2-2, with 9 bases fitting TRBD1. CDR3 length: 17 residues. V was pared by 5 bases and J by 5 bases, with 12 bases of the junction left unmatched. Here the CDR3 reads CASSPLPGQGNTGELFF. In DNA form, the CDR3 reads TGTGCCAGCAGTCCCCTCCCGGGACAGGGTAATACCGGGGAGCTGTTTTTT.

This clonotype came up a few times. CDR3 in amino acids: CASSQSQREKLFF. In nucleotides, the CDR3 is TGCGCCAGCAGCCAAAGTCAGCGAGAAAAACTGTTTTTT. This rearrangement joins TRBV4-1 to TRBJ1-4; no reliable D call. Trimming shortened V by 2 bases and J by 8 bases, and 9 bases separated the two germline ends. Germline V CDR1 and CDR2: MGHRA, YSYEKL. The CDR3 is made up of 13 amino acids.

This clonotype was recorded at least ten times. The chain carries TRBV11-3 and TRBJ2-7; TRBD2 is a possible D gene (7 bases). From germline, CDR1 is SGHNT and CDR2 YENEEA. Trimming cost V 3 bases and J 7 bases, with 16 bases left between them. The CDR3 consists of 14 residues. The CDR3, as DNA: TGTGCCAGCAGCTTGGGGGCGGGAGTTCGGGAGCAGTACTTC. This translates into CASSLGAGVREQYF. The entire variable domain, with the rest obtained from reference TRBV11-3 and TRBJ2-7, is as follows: EAGVVQSPRYKIIEKKQPVAFWCNPISGHNTLYWYLQNLGQGPELLIRYENEEAVDDSQLPKDRFSAERLKGVDSTLKIQPAELGDSAVYLCASSLGAGVREQYFGPGTRLTVT.

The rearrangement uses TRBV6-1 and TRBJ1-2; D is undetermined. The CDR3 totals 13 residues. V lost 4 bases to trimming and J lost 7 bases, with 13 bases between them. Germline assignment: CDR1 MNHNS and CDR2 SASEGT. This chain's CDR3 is CASSVSGEGGYTF. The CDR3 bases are TGTGCCAGCAGTGTGAGCGGAGAGGGTGGCTACACCTTC.

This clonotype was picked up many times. The DNA of the CDR3 is TGCAGTGCTCGGGACAGGGATGTTTCTGAAGCTTTCTTT. Amino acid sequence: CSARDRDVSEAFF. This chain connects TRBV20-1 to TRBJ1-1, with 9 bases fitting TRBD1. This CDR3 is 13 amino acids long. Germline CDR1 reads DFQATT; CDR2 reads SNEGSKA (reference sequence). V lost 5 bases, J lost 6 bases, and 7 bases stayed unmatched.

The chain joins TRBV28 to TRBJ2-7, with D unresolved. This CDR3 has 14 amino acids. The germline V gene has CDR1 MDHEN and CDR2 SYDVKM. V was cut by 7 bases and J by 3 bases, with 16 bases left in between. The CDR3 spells CASTMAPPFYEQYF. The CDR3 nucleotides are TGTGCCAGCACAATGGCCCCCCCCTTCTACGAGCAGTACTTC.

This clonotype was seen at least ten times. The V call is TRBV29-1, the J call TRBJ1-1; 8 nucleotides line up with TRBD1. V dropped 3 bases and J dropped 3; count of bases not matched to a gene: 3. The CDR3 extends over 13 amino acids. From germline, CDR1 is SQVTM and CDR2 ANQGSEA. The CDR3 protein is CSVDRGRDTEAFF. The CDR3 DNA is TGCAGCGTTGACAGGGGGCGGGACACTGAAGCTTTCTTT.

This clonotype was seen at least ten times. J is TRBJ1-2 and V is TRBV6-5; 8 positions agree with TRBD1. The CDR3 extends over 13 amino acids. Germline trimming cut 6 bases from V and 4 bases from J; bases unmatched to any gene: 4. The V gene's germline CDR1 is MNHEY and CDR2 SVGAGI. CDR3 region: CASRMTGAYGYTF. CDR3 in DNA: TGTGCCAGCAGGATGACAGGGGCCTATGGCTACACCTTC.

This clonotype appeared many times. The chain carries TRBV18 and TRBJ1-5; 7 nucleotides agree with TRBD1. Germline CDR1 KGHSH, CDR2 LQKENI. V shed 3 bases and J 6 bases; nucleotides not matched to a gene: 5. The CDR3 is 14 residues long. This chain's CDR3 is CASSPGRGAQPQHF. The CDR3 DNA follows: TGTGCCAGCTCACCCGGCAGGGGGGCTCAGCCCCAGCATTTT.

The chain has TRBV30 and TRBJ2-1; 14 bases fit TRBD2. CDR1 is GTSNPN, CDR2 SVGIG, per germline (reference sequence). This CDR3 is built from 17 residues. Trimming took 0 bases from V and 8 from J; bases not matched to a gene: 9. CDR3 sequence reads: CAWSVYSGLAGGDEQFF. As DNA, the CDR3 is TGTGCCTGGAGTGTATATTCTGGACTAGCGGGAGGCGATGAGCAGTTCTTC.

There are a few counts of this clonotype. The CDR3 reads CASSFGPHYEQYF. In DNA form, the CDR3 reads TGTGCCAGCAGCTTTGGACCCCACTACGAGCAGTACTTC. The genes are TRBV7-9 and TRBJ2-7; D remains ambiguous. V shed 3 bases and J shed 3 bases, with 9 bases lying between them. The CDR3 length is 13 residues. Per germline, CDR1 SEHNR and CDR2 FQNEAQ (reference sequence).

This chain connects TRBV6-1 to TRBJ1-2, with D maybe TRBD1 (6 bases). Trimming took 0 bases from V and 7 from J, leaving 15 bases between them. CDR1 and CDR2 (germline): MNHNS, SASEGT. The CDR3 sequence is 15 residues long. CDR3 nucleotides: TGTGCCAGCAGTGAAGCTGGGGGCATTCCGGGTGGCTACACCTTC. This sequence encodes CASSEAGGIPGGYTF.

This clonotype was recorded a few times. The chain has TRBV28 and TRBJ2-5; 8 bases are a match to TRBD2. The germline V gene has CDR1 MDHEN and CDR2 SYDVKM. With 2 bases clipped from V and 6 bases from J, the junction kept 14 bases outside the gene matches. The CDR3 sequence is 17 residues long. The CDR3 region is CASSLASAGGPSKTQYF. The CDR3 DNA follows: TGTGCCAGCAGTTTAGCGTCCGCGGGAGGTCCAAGTAAGACCCAGTACTTC.

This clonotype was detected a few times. CDR3 loop: CASSQTGRTDTQYF. CDR3 sequence (DNA): TGCGCCAGCAGCCAGACAGGGCGTACAGATACGCAGTATTTT. The chain recombines TRBV5-1 with TRBJ2-3, with 7 bases lining up with TRBD1. The CDR3 spans 14 residues. The trim removed 4 bases at V and 3 bases at J, leaving 5 bases unmatched. Germline lookup yields CDR1 SGHRS and CDR2 YFSETQ.